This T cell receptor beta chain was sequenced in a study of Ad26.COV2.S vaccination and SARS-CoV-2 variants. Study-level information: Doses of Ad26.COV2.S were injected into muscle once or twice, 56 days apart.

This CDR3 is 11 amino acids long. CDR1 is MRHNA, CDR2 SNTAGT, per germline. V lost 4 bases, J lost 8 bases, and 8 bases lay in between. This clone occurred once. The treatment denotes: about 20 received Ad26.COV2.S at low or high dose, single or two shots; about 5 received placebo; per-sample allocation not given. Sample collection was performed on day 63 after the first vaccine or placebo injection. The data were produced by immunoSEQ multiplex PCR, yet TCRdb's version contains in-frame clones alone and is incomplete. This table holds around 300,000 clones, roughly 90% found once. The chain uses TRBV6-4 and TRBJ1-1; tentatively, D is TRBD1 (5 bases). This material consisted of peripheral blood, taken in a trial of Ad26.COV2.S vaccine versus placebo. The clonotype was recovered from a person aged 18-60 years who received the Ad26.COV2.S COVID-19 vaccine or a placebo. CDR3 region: CASSGGGEAFF. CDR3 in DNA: TGTGCCAGCAGTGGGGGCGGGGAAGCTTTCTTT.